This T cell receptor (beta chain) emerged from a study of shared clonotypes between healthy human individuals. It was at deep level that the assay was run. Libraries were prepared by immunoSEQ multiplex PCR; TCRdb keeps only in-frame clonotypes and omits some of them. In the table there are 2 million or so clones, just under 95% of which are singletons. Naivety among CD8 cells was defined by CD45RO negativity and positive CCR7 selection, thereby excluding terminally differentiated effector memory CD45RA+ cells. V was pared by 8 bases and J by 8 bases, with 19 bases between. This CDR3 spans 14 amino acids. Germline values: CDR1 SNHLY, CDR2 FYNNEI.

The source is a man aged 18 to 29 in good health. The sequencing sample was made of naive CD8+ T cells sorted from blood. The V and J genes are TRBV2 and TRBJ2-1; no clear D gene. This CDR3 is CASCLGMIHHEQFF. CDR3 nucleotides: TGTGCCAGCTGTTTGGGGATGATCCACCATGAGCAGTTCTTC. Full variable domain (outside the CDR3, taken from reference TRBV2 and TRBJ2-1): EPEVTQTPSHQVTQMGQEVILRCVPISNHLYFYWYRQILGQKVEFLVSFYNNEISEKSEIFDDQFSVERPDGSNFTLKIRSTKLEDSAMYFCASCLGMIHHEQFFGPGTRLTVL.